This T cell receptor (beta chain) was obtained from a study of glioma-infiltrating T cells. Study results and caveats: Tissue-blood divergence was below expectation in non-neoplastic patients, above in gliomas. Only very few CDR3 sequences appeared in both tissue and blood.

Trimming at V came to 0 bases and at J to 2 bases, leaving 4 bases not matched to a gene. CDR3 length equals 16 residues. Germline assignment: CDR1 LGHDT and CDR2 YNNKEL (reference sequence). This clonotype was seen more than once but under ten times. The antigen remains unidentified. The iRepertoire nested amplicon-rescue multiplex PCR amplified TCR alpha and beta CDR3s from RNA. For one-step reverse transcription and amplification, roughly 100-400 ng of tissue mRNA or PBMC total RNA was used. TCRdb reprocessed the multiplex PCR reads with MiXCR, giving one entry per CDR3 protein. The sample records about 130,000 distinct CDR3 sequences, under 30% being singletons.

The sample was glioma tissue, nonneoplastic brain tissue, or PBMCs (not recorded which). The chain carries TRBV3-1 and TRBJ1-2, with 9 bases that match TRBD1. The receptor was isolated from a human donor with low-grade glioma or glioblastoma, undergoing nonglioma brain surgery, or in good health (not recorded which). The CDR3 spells CASSQEGTGLNYGYTF. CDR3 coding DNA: TGTGCCAGCAGCCAAGAGGGGACAGGGCTGAACTATGGCTACACCTTC.